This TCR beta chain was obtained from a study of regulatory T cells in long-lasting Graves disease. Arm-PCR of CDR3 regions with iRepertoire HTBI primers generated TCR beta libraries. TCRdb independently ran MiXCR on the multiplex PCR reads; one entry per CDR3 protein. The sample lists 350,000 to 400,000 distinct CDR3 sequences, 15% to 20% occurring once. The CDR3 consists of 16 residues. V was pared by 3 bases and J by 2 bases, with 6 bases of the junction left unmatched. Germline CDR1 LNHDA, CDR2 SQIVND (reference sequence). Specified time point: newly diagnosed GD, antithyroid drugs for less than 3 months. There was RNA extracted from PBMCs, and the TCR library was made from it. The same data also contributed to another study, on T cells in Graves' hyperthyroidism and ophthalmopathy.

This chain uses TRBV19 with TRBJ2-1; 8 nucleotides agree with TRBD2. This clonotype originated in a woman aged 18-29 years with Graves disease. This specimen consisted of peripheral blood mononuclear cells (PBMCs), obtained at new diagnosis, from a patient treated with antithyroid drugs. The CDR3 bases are TGTGCCAGTAGTATTTCTCGGGGGGGAACCTACAATGAGCAGTTCTTC. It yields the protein CASSISRGGTYNEQFF.